A selection of T cell receptor beta chains follows, all from one sample in a study of blood T cell repertoires in COVID-19. This table comes from immunoSEQ multiplex PCR, and its TCRdb copy is limited to in-frame clones, with some not included. The repertoire holds 300,000 or so clones, with around 87% as singletons. Sequencing used peripheral blood. Receptor source: a woman aged 50 to 65 who had recovered from COVID-19. Each CDR3 is given with its conserved first and last residue. The D gene is left open where the match is weak. The size field is filled for only some rows; it gives once, few, many or a size class.

cdr3_aa | cdr3_nt | j_call | d_call | v_call | clone_size
CSVEASWRGGYGYTF | TGCAGCGTTGAAGCCTCTTGGCGGGGGGGATATGGCTACACCTTC | TRBJ1-2 | . | TRBV29-1 | .
CASSSGQGLYGEQFF | TGTGCCAGCAGCTCAGGACAGGGTTTATACGGTGAGCAGTTCTTC | TRBJ2-1 | TRBD1 | TRBV11-2 | .
CASSLDAGPTDTQYF | TGTGCCAGCAGCTTGGACGCGGGACCCACAGATACGCAGTATTTT | TRBJ2-3 | . | TRBV5-4 | .
CASSQHFPKRGDTDTQYF | TGCGCCAGCAGCCAACATTTTCCGAAGCGGGGAGACACAGATACGCAGTATTTT | TRBJ2-3 | TRBD2 | TRBV4-1 | .
CASSLGGYQETQYF | TGTGCCAGCAGCTTAGGCGGGTACCAAGAGACCCAGTACTTC | TRBJ2-5 | . | TRBV11-2 | .
CASSVPSGNNEQFF | TGTGCCAGCAGCGTCCCTAGCGGGAACAATGAGCAGTTCTTC | TRBJ2-1 | TRBD2 | TRBV9 | .
CAISESRQGRNTIYF | TGTGCCATCAGTGAGTCACGACAGGGCCGAAACACCATATATTTT | TRBJ1-3 | TRBD1 | TRBV10-3 | once
CASSLDMDTQYF | TGTGCCAGCAGCTTGGACATGGATACGCAGTATTTT | TRBJ2-3 | . | TRBV7-3 | .
CASSHRTGVTYNEQFF | TGTGCCAGCAGCCATAGGACGGGAGTTACCTACAATGAGCAGTTCTTC | TRBJ2-1 | . | TRBV16 | once
CATSDSRELYQETQYF | TGTGCCACCAGTGATTCGAGGGAACTGTACCAAGAGACCCAGTACTTC | TRBJ2-5 | . | TRBV24-1 | .
CASSPTSGGVQFF | TGTGCCAGCAGCCCGACTAGCGGGGGGGTGCAGTTCTTC | TRBJ2-1 | TRBD2 | TRBV14 | few
CAWSRSLQDSNQPQHF | TGTGCCTGGAGTAGGTCCTTGCAGGATAGCAATCAGCCCCAGCATTTT | TRBJ1-5 | . | TRBV30 | .
CASTILGGYGYTF | TGTGCCAGCACTATCCTCGGGGGGTATGGCTACACCTTC | TRBJ1-2 | . | TRBV6-6 | .
CASSLVMPGVSSYEQYF | TGTGCCAGCAGCTTAGTAATGCCAGGGGTAAGCTCCTACGAGCAGTACTTC | TRBJ2-7 | . | TRBV7-8 | .
CASSQASGFTEAFF | TGCGCCAGCAGCCAAGCCTCGGGGTTTACTGAAGCTTTCTTT | TRBJ1-1 | . | TRBV4-3 | .
CASSSGQTAGNTIYF | TGTGCCAGCAGTAGCGGACAGACTGCTGGAAACACCATATATTTT | TRBJ1-3 | . | TRBV28 | once
CASRDTYGYTF | TGTGCCAGCCGGGACACCTATGGCTACACCTTC | TRBJ1-2 | . | TRBV6-5 | .
CAWARNLGTEAFF | TGTGCCTGGGCCAGGAATTTGGGCACTGAAGCTTTCTTT | TRBJ1-1 | . | TRBV30 | .
CASSLTGSYGYTF | TGTGCCAGCAGCCTCACAGGGAGCTATGGCTACACCTTC | TRBJ1-2 | . | TRBV3-1/TRBV3-2 | .
CASSLRIGELFF | TGTGCCAGCAGCCTCAGGATCGGGGAGCTGTTTTTT | TRBJ2-2 | . | TRBV12-3/TRBV12-4 | .
CASRRDSYSNQPQHF | TGTGCCAGCAGGCGGGACAGCTATAGCAATCAGCCCCAGCATTTT | TRBJ1-5 | TRBD1 | TRBV2 | .
CASSQSLLAGGETQYF | TGCGCCAGCAGCCAATCTCTATTAGCGGGGGGAGAGACCCAGTACTTC | TRBJ2-5 | TRBD2 | TRBV4-1 | .
CASSWGLDALYRNSPLHF | TGTGCCAGCAGTTGGGGCCTAGACGCTTTATATCGCAATTCACCCCTCCACTTT | TRBJ1-6 | . | TRBV6-4 | .
CACGRAREKLFF | TGTGCCTGTGGGCGCGCCCGTGAAAAACTGTTTTTT | TRBJ1-4 | . | TRBV28 | .
CASRIGDRVGEAFF | TGTGCCAGTAGGATAGGAGACAGGGTTGGAGAAGCTTTCTTT | TRBJ1-1 | TRBD1 | TRBV19 | few